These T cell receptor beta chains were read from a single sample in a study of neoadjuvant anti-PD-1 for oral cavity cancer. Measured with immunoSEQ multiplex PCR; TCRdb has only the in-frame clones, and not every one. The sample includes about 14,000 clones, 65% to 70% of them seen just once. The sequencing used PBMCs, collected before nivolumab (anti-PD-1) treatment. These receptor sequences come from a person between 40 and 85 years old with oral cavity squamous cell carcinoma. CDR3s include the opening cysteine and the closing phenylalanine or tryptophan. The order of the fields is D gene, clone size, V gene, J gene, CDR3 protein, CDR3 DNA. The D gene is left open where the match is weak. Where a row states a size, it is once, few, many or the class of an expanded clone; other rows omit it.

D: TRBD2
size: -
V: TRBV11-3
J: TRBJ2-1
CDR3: CASSLESKREGLWSYNEQFF
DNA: TGTGCCAGCAGCTTGGAGTCTAAGCGGGAGGGCCTATGGTCCTACAATGAGCAGTTCTTC

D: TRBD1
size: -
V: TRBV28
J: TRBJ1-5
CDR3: CASSSSGTGYQPQHF
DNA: TGTGCCAGCAGTTCATCCGGGACAGGGTATCAGCCCCAGCATTTT

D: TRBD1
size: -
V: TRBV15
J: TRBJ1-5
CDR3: CATRPGTGGGGNQPQHF
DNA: TGTGCCACAAGACCCGGGACAGGGGGCGGCGGCAATCAGCCCCAGCATTTT

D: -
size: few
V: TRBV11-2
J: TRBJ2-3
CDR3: CASSFGYTDTQYF
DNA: TGTGCCAGCAGCTTTGGCTACACAGATACGCAGTATTTT

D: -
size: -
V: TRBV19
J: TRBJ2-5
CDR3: CASSPRWGQETQYF
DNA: TGTGCCAGTAGCCCCCGTTGGGGGCAAGAGACCCAGTACTTC

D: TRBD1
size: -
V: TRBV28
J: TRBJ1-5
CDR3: CATSLRGTEYQPQHF
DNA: TGTGCCACCTCTTTACGGGGGACAGAATATCAGCCCCAGCATTTT

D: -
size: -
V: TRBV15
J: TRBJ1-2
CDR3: CATSRDFQSLYGYTF
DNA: TGTGCCACCAGCAGAGACTTTCAGAGCTTATACGGCTACACCTTC

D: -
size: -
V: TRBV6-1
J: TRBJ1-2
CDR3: CASSEIVPGPQGGYTF
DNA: TGTGCCAGCAGTGAAATCGTCCCGGGGCCCCAAGGGGGCTACACCTTC

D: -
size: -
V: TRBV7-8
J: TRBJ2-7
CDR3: CASSLGPGVGYEQYF
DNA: TGTGCCAGCAGCTTAGGGCCAGGGGTAGGCTACGAGCAGTACTTC

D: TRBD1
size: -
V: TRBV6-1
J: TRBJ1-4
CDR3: CASSRDRDEKLFF
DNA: TGTGCCAGCAGCCGGGACAGGGATGAAAAACTGTTTTTT

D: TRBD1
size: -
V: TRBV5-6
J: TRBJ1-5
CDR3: CASSLWTGGVWNQPQHF
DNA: TGTGCCAGCAGCCTGTGGACAGGGGGCGTGTGGAATCAGCCCCAGCATTTT

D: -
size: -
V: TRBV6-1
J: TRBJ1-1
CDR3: CASKRTENTEAFF
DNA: TGTGCCAGCAAACGGACAGAGAACACTGAAGCTTTCTTT

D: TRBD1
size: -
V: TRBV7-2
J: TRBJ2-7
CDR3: CASSMDRGEQYF
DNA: TGTGCCAGCAGCATGGACAGGGGCGAGCAGTACTTC

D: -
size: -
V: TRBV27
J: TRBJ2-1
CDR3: CASSLMGGYNEQFF
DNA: TGTGCCAGCAGTTTAATGGGGGGCTACAATGAGCAGTTCTTC

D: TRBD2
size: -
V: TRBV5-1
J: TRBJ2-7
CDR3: CASSSSAGARSEQYF
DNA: TGCGCCAGCAGCTCCTCGGCGGGAGCTCGATCCGAGCAGTACTTC